This T cell receptor beta chain emerged from a study of immune cell composition in non-small cell lung cancer. In regard to this clone: Its specificity is not known.

Overall study findings and caveats: Clones >0.5% enriched in tumour were rarer in adenocarcinoma (around 35%) than squamous (roughly 75%).

CDR3 length: 14 residues. The germline gives CDR1 SGHDT, CDR2 YYEEEE. V shed 0 bases and J shed 0 bases, with 7 bases lying between them. Clones were read by immunoSEQ multiplex PCR, and TCRdb kept only the in-frame ones, dropping some. Of about 4,700 clones in the sample, around 78% were seen once. The TCR sequence derives from a human donor with non-small cell lung cancer. The material sequenced was lung tumor tissue. The chain recombines TRBV5-6 with TRBJ2-7; maybe TRBD2 (6 bases). The CDR3 region has the DNA TGTGCCAGCAGCTTGGGACTAGGCTCCTACGAGCAGTACTTC. This gives the protein CASSLGLGSYEQYF.